Following are 25 T cell receptor beta chains from one sample sequenced in a study of T cells in Graves' hyperthyroidism and ophthalmopathy. Amplification of TCR beta CDR3 regions was performed using RNA transcripts as template. HTBI primers drove first-round RT-PCR of the TCR CDR3. MiXCR was run by TCRdb on the multiplex PCR reads, yielding one entry per CDR3 protein. The sample lists roughly 400,000 distinct CDR3 sequences, more than 12% occurring once. The sequenced material came from blood. These receptors all stem from a man aged 50 or older with Graves' ophthalmopathy.

This clonotype occurred many times. This chain links TRBV2 with TRBJ2-1; 9 positions match TRBD2. The CDR3 is made up of 15 amino acids. CDR1 is SNHLY and CDR2 is FYNNEI in the germline V gene. Trimming cost V 6 bases and J 6 bases; bases outside gene matches: 9. The CDR3 DNA reads as TGTGCCAGCAGGGGTAGCGGGAGAATGGTCAATGAGCAGTTCTTC. This encodes CASRGSGRMVNEQFF.

The chain employs TRBV29-1 and TRBJ2-4; 7 positions agree with TRBD2. Germline values: CDR1 SQVTM, CDR2 ANQGSEA. This CDR3 is 18 amino acids long. After removal of 8 bases from V and 0 bases from J, the junction contained 19 bases not matched to a gene. The DNA for the CDR3 is TGCAGCCAAGAAGCTAGGGCTAGCGGAGACCTAGCCAAAAACATTCAGTACTTC. Protein sequence: CSQEARASGDLAKNIQYF.

Ten or more counts support this clonotype. The chain uses TRBV6-6 and TRBJ2-7, with 9 bases matching TRBD1. In germline, CDR1 is MNHNY, CDR2 SVGAGI (reference sequence). This CDR3 is built from 14 residues. The J segment lost 3 bases and the V segment lost 2 bases, leaving 2 bases of the junction unmatched. The DNA for the CDR3 is TGTGCCAGCAGTTACGGGACAGGGCTCTACGAGCAGTACTTC. As protein: CASSYGTGLYEQYF.

The J gene is TRBJ2-1, the V gene TRBV4-2; 9 bases map to TRBD2. V dropped 0 bases and J dropped 6; count of bases not matched to a gene: 12. Germline CDR1 reads LGHNA; CDR2 reads YNFKEQ. The CDR3 length is 18 residues. CDR3 residues: CASSQEVAGGWPVNEQFF. In DNA form, the CDR3 reads TGTGCCAGCAGCCAAGAGGTCGCGGGAGGGTGGCCGGTCAATGAGCAGTTCTTC.

This clonotype was picked up a small number of times. The chain is built from TRBV30 and TRBJ2-4; D perhaps matches TRBD1 (5 bases). Per germline, CDR1 GTSNPN and CDR2 SVGIG (reference sequence). This CDR3 spans 13 amino acids. The V end was cut by 6 bases, the J end by 6 bases, with 15 bases between. This CDR3 is CACRNRLINIQYF. The CDR3 DNA follows: TGTGCCTGTAGGAACAGGCTTATAAACATTCAGTACTTC.

This chain uses TRBV4-1 with TRBJ2-7; D ambiguous. V lost 1 base and J lost 5, with 15 bases in between. Germline V gene lookup returns CDR1 MGHRA and CDR2 YSYEKL. The CDR3 spans 15 residues. The CDR3 bases are TGCGCCAGCAGCCAAGGGCCGGGTAGGGTGAACGAGCAGTACTTC. As protein: CASSQGPGRVNEQYF.

V gene TRBV5-1 combines with J gene TRBJ2-1; D remains unclear. The V and J ends lost 3 bases and 0 bases respectively, with 10 bases between them. This CDR3 is 15 amino acids long. Germline-derived CDR1 and CDR2 are SGHRS and YFSETQ. The DNA of the CDR3 is TGCGCCAGCAGCTCCACTTCTAGCTCCTACAATGAGCAGTTCTTC. Its protein product is CASSSTSSSYNEQFF.

This clonotype came up many times. This sequence joins TRBV6-1 and TRBJ2-7; D is undetermined. V was pared by 10 bases and J by 5 bases, with 18 bases between. There are 13 residues in the CDR3. In germline, CDR1 is MNHNS, CDR2 SASEGT. CDR3 sequence: CATEEVIADEQYF. In nucleotides, the CDR3 is TGTGCCACCGAAGAAGTTATAGCTGACGAGCAGTACTTC.

This clonotype was seen repeatedly, ten times or more. The chain carries TRBV12-3 or TRBV12-4 and TRBJ2-1; TRBD2 aligns across 12 bases. V shed 5 bases, J shed 9 bases, and the junction held 8 bases outside the gene matches. This CDR3 is built from 15 residues. The CDR3 sequence is CASSPETSGSSEQFF. The CDR3, as DNA: TGTGCCAGCAGTCCCGAGACTAGCGGGAGTAGTGAGCAGTTCTTC.

This clonotype was picked up many times. V is TRBV14 and J is TRBJ2-1; 9 bases agree with TRBD2. There are 13 residues in the CDR3. The V gene's germline CDR1 is SGHDN and CDR2 FVKESK. The V gene end was trimmed by 1 base and the J gene end by 15 bases; junction bases not matched to a gene: 7. The CDR3 spells CASSQVIGTSWFF. CDR3 coding DNA: TGTGCCAGCAGCCAAGTCATCGGGACTAGCTGGTTCTTC.

The sample holds one count of this clonotype. This may be a read error: a much more frequent sequence differs by one nucleotide. V and J are TRBV5-1 and TRBJ2-3, with TRBD1 matching 8 bases. With V trimmed by 0 bases and J by 4 bases, 7 bases remained unmatched. The germline gives CDR1 SGHRS, CDR2 YFSETQ. The CDR3 has 16 amino acids. The CDR3 DNA follows: TGCGCCAGCAGCTTGGAGACAGGGGTTTCGGCAGATACGCAGTATTTT. This codes for CASSLETGVSADTQYF. Using reference TRBV5-1 and TRBJ2-3 for the parts outside the CDR3, the full variable domain is KAGVTQTPRYLIKTRGQQVTLSCSPISGHRSVSWYQQTPGQGLQFLFEYFSETQRNKGNFPGRFSGRQFSNSRSEMNVSTLELGDSALYLCASSLETGVSADTQYFGPGTRLTVL.

In its sample, this clonotype was seen many times. The V call is TRBV3-1, the J call TRBJ2-7, with TRBD2 matching over 14 bases. Trimming removed 4 bases from V and 4 bases from J; junction bases left unmatched: 12. The CDR3 loop spans 18 amino acids. Looked up from germline, CDR1 is LGHDT and CDR2 is YNNKEL (reference sequence). The CDR3 region has the DNA TGTGCCAGCAGCCCCAGCTACCGCCGACTAGCGGGAGGGTACGAGCAGTACTTC. It is translated as CASSPSYRRLAGGYEQYF.

This clonotype has just a few counts. CDR3 amino acids: CASMLQGRTEAFF. As DNA, the CDR3 is TGTGCCAGCATGTTACAGGGAAGGACTGAAGCTTTCTTT. The chain couples TRBV27 to TRBJ1-1; a weak D match, TRBD1 (6 bases). Per germline, CDR1 MNHEY and CDR2 SMNVEV (reference sequence). The germline V and J ends were trimmed by 7 bases and 5 bases, with 14 bases remaining between them. The CDR3 has 13 residues.

CDR3 in amino acids: CASSRGLAYNEQFF. CDR3 nucleotides: TGTGCCAGCAGCAGGGGACTAGCTTACAATGAGCAGTTCTTC. V gene TRBV7-3 combines with J gene TRBJ2-1, with TRBD2 identical over 9 bases. CDR1 SGHTA and CDR2 FQGTGA come from the germline V gene. J was trimmed by 4 bases and V by 5 bases; bases with no gene match: 3. The CDR3 is 14 amino acids.

V usage is TRBV18 and J usage is TRBJ2-7, with TRBD2 as a possible D gene (6 bases). CDR1 is KGHSH, CDR2 LQKENI, per germline. The CDR3 is made up of 15 amino acids. V was cut by 3 bases and J by 5 bases, with 17 bases left in between. CDR3 DNA sequence: TGTGCCAGCTCACCTGGGGGGAGGTCCGTTGACGAGCAGTACTTC. Its protein product is CASSPGGRSVDEQYF.

Turning to this clonotype: The junction does not match germline at one end; this may be a read error. The CDR3 coding sequence is TGTGCCAGCAGCGTAGCTACGGGAACAGATTTCACAGATATGCAGTATTTT. It translates to CASSVATGTDFTDMQYF. The chain combines TRBV9 with TRBJ2-3; possible D gene TRBD2, 5 bases. The CDR3 covers 17 residues. Germline V gene sequence: CDR1 SGDLS, CDR2 YYNGEE.

This clonotype was recorded a few times. The J gene is TRBJ2-5, the V gene TRBV6-1, with 8 nucleotides matching TRBD2. The J segment lost 4 bases and the V segment lost 1 base, leaving 8 bases of the junction unmatched. The CDR3 has 16 residues. Germline V gene lookup returns CDR1 MNHNS and CDR2 SASEGT. The CDR3 DNA sequence: TGTGCCAGCAGTGAAGGACGGGGGGGATTGAGAGAGACCCAGTACTTC. Its translation: CASSEGRGGLRETQYF.

The V gene is TRBV20-1, the J gene TRBJ2-7; D is unclear. Deletions cut 5 bases from V and 0 bases from J, with 5 bases between. Germline assignment: CDR1 DFQATT and CDR2 SNEGSKA (reference sequence). This CDR3 is built from 11 residues. The CDR3 reads CSADNSYEQYF. As DNA, the CDR3 is TGCAGTGCTGATAACTCCTACGAGCAGTACTTC.

This clonotype was detected only a few times. V is TRBV4-1 and J is TRBJ2-2, with a weak D call TRBD2 (5 bases). Germline V gene sequence: CDR1 MGHRA, CDR2 YSYEKL. The CDR3 loop spans 20 amino acids. Trimming shortened V by 1 base and J by 1 base, and 22 bases separated the two germline ends. CDR3 loop: CASSQVIGSGELKNTGELFF. The CDR3 DNA follows: TGCGCCAGCAGCCAAGTAATAGGGAGCGGCGAATTAAAGAACACCGGGGAGCTGTTTTTT.

This clonotype was seen many times. The chain joins TRBV28 to TRBJ2-4; tentatively, D is TRBD1 (7 bases). The germline gives CDR1 MDHEN, CDR2 SYDVKM. V was shortened by 5 bases and J by 10 bases, with 15 bases between the two germline ends. The CDR3 loop spans 13 amino acids. CDR3 region: CASSGGGYPIQYF. The CDR3, as DNA: TGTGCCAGCAGTGGAGGGGGCTACCCAATTCAGTACTTC. The full variable domain, completed using reference TRBV28 and TRBJ2-4, is DVKVTQSSRYLVKRTGEKVFLECVQDMDHENMFWYRQDPGLGLRLIYFSYDVKMKEKGDIPEGYSVSREKKERFSLILESASTNQTSMYLCASSGGGYPIQYFGAGTRLSVL.

This clonotype came up many times. V and J are TRBV15 and TRBJ1-4; D is unclear. Germline loops: CDR1 LNHNV, CDR2 YYDKDF (reference sequence). This CDR3 region has 16 residues. The V end lost 1 base, the J end lost 1 base, and 10 bases lay between the germline ends. The CDR3 spells CATSRGRTVTNEKLFF. Written as DNA, the CDR3 is TGTGCCACCAGCAGAGGACGAACTGTAACTAATGAAAAACTGTTTTTT. The full variable domain, completed using reference TRBV15 and TRBJ1-4, is DAMVIQNPRYQVTQFGKPVTLSCSQTLNHNVMYWYQQKSSQAPKLLFHYYDKDFNNEADTPDNFQSRRPNTSFCFLDIRSPGLGDTAMYLCATSRGRTVTNEKLFFGSGTQLSVL.

This clonotype has only a few counts. V and J are TRBV24-1 and TRBJ2-4; TRBD1 aligns across 10 bases. CDR1 and CDR2 (germline): KGHDR, SFDVKD. The CDR3 is made up of 17 amino acids. After removal of 4 bases from V and 0 bases from J, the junction contained 5 bases not matched to a gene. The CDR3 loop reads CATSDSGQGEAKNIQYF. CDR3 in DNA: TGTGCCACCAGTGACTCCGGACAGGGGGAAGCCAAAAACATTCAGTACTTC.

The chain uses TRBV28 and TRBJ2-1; D is undetermined. The CDR3 covers 13 residues. Germline values: CDR1 MDHEN, CDR2 SYDVKM. Trimming shortened V by 5 bases and J by 6 bases, and 11 bases separated the two germline ends. The DNA for the CDR3 is TGTGCCAGCAGTCCCCCGGGCTCCAATGAGCAGTTCTTC. The encoded protein is CASSPPGSNEQFF.

This clonotype has ten or more counts. V usage is TRBV27 and J usage is TRBJ1-4, with 9 bases that match TRBD1. This CDR3 region has 18 residues. Germline CDR1 MNHEY, CDR2 SMNVEV (reference sequence). V lost 6 bases, J lost 4 bases, and 15 bases stayed unmatched. The CDR3 loop reads CASSTTGTGPRGNEKLFF. CDR3 coding DNA: TGTGCCAGCAGCACAACCGGGACAGGGCCAAGGGGTAATGAAAAACTGTTTTTT.

This clonotype was counted only a few times. The chain combines TRBV12-5 with TRBJ1-1, with D possibly matching TRBD1 (5 bases). This CDR3 contains 12 residues. V shed 5 bases and J shed 3 bases, with 7 bases lying between them. The V gene's germline CDR1 is LGHNT and CDR2 FRNRAP. CDR3 in amino acids: CASGPGYTEAFF. CDR3 sequence (DNA): TGTGCTAGTGGTCCAGGGTACACTGAAGCTTTCTTT.